The rows below give T cell receptor beta chains drawn from one sample of a study of regulatory T cells in long-lasting Graves disease. TCRdb used MiXCR to reprocess the multiplex PCR reads, holding one entry per CDR3 protein. The table includes hundreds of thousands of distinct CDR3 sequences, about 15% detected once. These sequences were also reported in another study, on T cells in Graves' hyperthyroidism and ophthalmopathy.

The sequenced sample was peripheral blood mononuclear cells (PBMCs), obtained at new diagnosis, from a patient treated with antithyroid drugs. All receptors derive from a middle-aged woman with Graves disease. Each CDR3 is given with its conserved first and last residue. Each record gives: clone size, D gene, J gene, V gene, CDR3 DNA, CDR3 protein. A D gene is named only where the DNA matches it firmly. For some rows the clone size is stated as once, few or many, or as a class when expanded; others skip it.

abundance: -
d_gene: -
j_gene: TRBJ1-5
v_gene: TRBV18
CDR3nt: TGTGCCAGATCGACGGGAGGGAACGATCAGCCCCAGCATTTT
CDR3aa: CARSTGGNDQPQHF

abundance: -
d_gene: -
j_gene: TRBJ2-1
v_gene: TRBV19
CDR3nt: TGTGCCAGTATGGCATTCAATGAGCAGTCCTTC
CDR3aa: CASMAFNEQSF

abundance: many
d_gene: -
j_gene: TRBJ2-1
v_gene: TRBV3-1
CDR3nt: TGTGCCAGCAGCCAACAGGGGGGAATAGGTAACAATGAGCAGTTCTTC
CDR3aa: CASSQQGGIGNNEQFF

abundance: many
d_gene: -
j_gene: TRBJ2-3
v_gene: TRBV2
CDR3nt: TGTGCCAGCAGTGTGGGCTGGGGAGATACGCAGTATTTT
CDR3aa: CASSVGWGDTQYF

abundance: many
d_gene: -
j_gene: TRBJ1-2
v_gene: TRBV6-1
CDR3nt: TGTGCCAGCAGGCTTGACTATGGCTACACCTTC
CDR3aa: CASRLDYGYTF

abundance: -
d_gene: -
j_gene: TRBJ2-2
v_gene: TRBV3-1
CDR3nt: TGTGCCAGCAGCCAAGCAAAAGCAGGAACCGGGGAGCTGTTTTTT
CDR3aa: CASSQAKAGTGELFF

abundance: few
d_gene: TRBD2
j_gene: TRBJ2-1
v_gene: TRBV19
CDR3nt: TGTGCCAGTAGTTTTAGCGGGGGGGTTTGGGGCAATGAGCAGTTCTTC
CDR3aa: CASSFSGGVWGNEQFF

abundance: many
d_gene: -
j_gene: TRBJ2-7
v_gene: TRBV20-1
CDR3nt: TGCAGTGCTTCAGGGACCTACGAGCAGTACTTC
CDR3aa: CSASGTYEQYF

abundance: many
d_gene: TRBD2
j_gene: TRBJ2-5
v_gene: TRBV2
CDR3nt: TGTGCCAGCAGTGAGACTAGCGGGGAACAAGAGACCCAGTACTTC
CDR3aa: CASSETSGEQETQYF

abundance: many
d_gene: -
j_gene: TRBJ1-5
v_gene: TRBV28
CDR3nt: TGTGCCAGCGAGAATGGCCCGGGGGGTCAGCCCCAGCATTTT
CDR3aa: CASENGPGGQPQHF

abundance: -
d_gene: -
j_gene: TRBJ1-6
v_gene: TRBV4-1
CDR3nt: TGCGCCAGCAGCCCATTTACCGATCGGGATTCACCCCTCCACTTT
CDR3aa: CASSPFTDRDSPLHF

abundance: few
d_gene: TRBD1
j_gene: TRBJ2-1
v_gene: TRBV6-9
CDR3nt: TGTGCCAGCAGTTGGGGACAGGGCTACAATGAGCAGTTCTTC
CDR3aa: CASSWGQGYNEQFF

abundance: many
d_gene: -
j_gene: TRBJ2-1
v_gene: TRBV3-1
CDR3nt: TGTGCCAGCAGCCAAGATGATGGCGGGCACTCCTACAATGAGCAGTTCTTC
CDR3aa: CASSQDDGGHSYNEQFF

abundance: many
d_gene: -
j_gene: TRBJ2-1
v_gene: TRBV7-3
CDR3nt: TGTGCCAGCAGCCCTAGCCAGGGGACTTACAATGAGCAGTTCTTC
CDR3aa: CASSPSQGTYNEQFF

abundance: many
d_gene: -
j_gene: TRBJ1-5
v_gene: TRBV6-2/TRBV6-3
CDR3nt: TGTGCCAGCAGTTACAGGGAGAGCAATCAGCCCCAGCATTTT
CDR3aa: CASSYRESNQPQHF

abundance: -
d_gene: -
j_gene: TRBJ1-4
v_gene: TRBV20-1
CDR3nt: TGCAGTGCTAGCTTCCCTGATAATGAAAAACTGTTTTTT
CDR3aa: CSASFPDNEKLFF

abundance: -
d_gene: -
j_gene: TRBJ2-4
v_gene: TRBV9
CDR3nt: TGTGCCAGCAGCCAGGGGGGCCGGGGAAACATTCAGTACTTC
CDR3aa: CASSQGGRGNIQYF

abundance: few
d_gene: -
j_gene: TRBJ2-1
v_gene: TRBV29-1
CDR3nt: TGCAGCGTTGGAGTAGTACCTAATGAGCAGTTCTTC
CDR3aa: CSVGVVPNEQFF

abundance: -
d_gene: -
j_gene: TRBJ1-1
v_gene: TRBV27
CDR3nt: TGTGCCAGCTCTCTTTGGGGCGGGGACACTGAAGCTTTCTTT
CDR3aa: CASSLWGGDTEAFF

abundance: few
d_gene: -
j_gene: TRBJ1-1
v_gene: TRBV6-2/TRBV6-3
CDR3nt: TGTGCCAGCAGTTACCGCCGAGGGGGCACTGAAGCTTTCTTT
CDR3aa: CASSYRRGGTEAFF

abundance: many
d_gene: TRBD2
j_gene: TRBJ2-1
v_gene: TRBV20-1
CDR3nt: TGCAGTGCTAGAGCCGACGGGGACGCGAGCGGGGACTACAATGAGCAGTTCTTC
CDR3aa: CSARADGDASGDYNEQFF

abundance: -
d_gene: -
j_gene: TRBJ1-2
v_gene: TRBV24-1
CDR3nt: TGTGCCACCAGTGATTTGTATACAGACGGCTACACCTTC
CDR3aa: CATSDLYTDGYTF

abundance: few
d_gene: TRBD1
j_gene: TRBJ2-5
v_gene: TRBV3-1
CDR3nt: TGTGCCAGCAGCCAAGTTTATTCGAGGGACAGGGAGACCCAGTACTTC
CDR3aa: CASSQVYSRDRETQYF

abundance: few
d_gene: -
j_gene: TRBJ2-1
v_gene: TRBV7-3
CDR3nt: TGTGCCAGCAGCCCTTCTAGGGACTACAATGAGCAGTTCTTC
CDR3aa: CASSPSRDYNEQFF

abundance: -
d_gene: TRBD1
j_gene: TRBJ1-5
v_gene: TRBV12-3/TRBV12-4
CDR3nt: TGTGCCAGCAGTAAGACAGGGGGCTATCAGCCCCAGCATTTT
CDR3aa: CASSKTGGYQPQHF

abundance: few
d_gene: -
j_gene: TRBJ2-7
v_gene: TRBV11-2
CDR3nt: TGTGCCAGCAGCTTGGAGGCCGAGGCCCCAGGGGAGCAGTACTTC
CDR3aa: CASSLEAEAPGEQYF

abundance: many
d_gene: -
j_gene: TRBJ2-3
v_gene: TRBV7-2
CDR3nt: TGTGCCAGCAGCTCCCAAGGGCTGAGCACAGATACGCAGTATTTT
CDR3aa: CASSSQGLSTDTQYF

abundance: -
d_gene: TRBD1
j_gene: TRBJ2-1
v_gene: TRBV9
CDR3nt: TGTACCAGCAGCGTCCCCGGGACAGGGGAATCAAATGAGCAGTTCTTC
CDR3aa: CTSSVPGTGESNEQFF

abundance: many
d_gene: TRBD1
j_gene: TRBJ2-1
v_gene: TRBV11-2
CDR3nt: TGTGCCAGCAGCTTTGGACAGGGTTGGGCCAATGAGCAGTTCTTC
CDR3aa: CASSFGQGWANEQFF

abundance: once
d_gene: -
j_gene: TRBJ2-5
v_gene: TRBV24-1
CDR3nt: TGTGCCACCAGCGAGTTGGAGACCCAGTACTTC
CDR3aa: CATSELETQYF

abundance: many
d_gene: -
j_gene: TRBJ1-3
v_gene: TRBV30
CDR3nt: TGTGCCTGGAATGGGGAGTCTGGAAACACCATATATTTT
CDR3aa: CAWNGESGNTIYF

abundance: few
d_gene: -
j_gene: TRBJ1-2
v_gene: TRBV28
CDR3nt: TGTGCCAGCATAGGGAGAATGTACTATGGCTACACCTTC
CDR3aa: CASIGRMYYGYTF

abundance: -
d_gene: -
j_gene: TRBJ1-5
v_gene: TRBV7-9
CDR3nt: TGTGCCAGCACCTTAGGGGCGCCTAATCAGCCCCAGCATTTT
CDR3aa: CASTLGAPNQPQHF

abundance: many
d_gene: -
j_gene: TRBJ1-1
v_gene: TRBV7-9
CDR3nt: TGTGCCAGCAGTTCTGACAGGCTGGCCACTGAAGCTTTCTTT
CDR3aa: CASSSDRLATEAFF

abundance: many
d_gene: TRBD2
j_gene: TRBJ2-1
v_gene: TRBV6-1
CDR3nt: TGTGCCAGCAGGCCAGCGGGGGGGTCAAATGAGCAGTTCTTC
CDR3aa: CASRPAGGSNEQFF

abundance: once
d_gene: TRBD2
j_gene: TRBJ2-1
v_gene: TRBV9
CDR3nt: TGTGCCAGCAGTCGGAGCGGGGGGGAATACAATGGGCAGTTCTTC
CDR3aa: CASSRSGGEYNGQFF

abundance: -
d_gene: -
j_gene: TRBJ2-3
v_gene: TRBV12-5
CDR3nt: TGTGCTAGTGGTCGACAGCCGGGGGCAGATACGCAGTATTTT
CDR3aa: CASGRQPGADTQYF

abundance: -
d_gene: -
j_gene: TRBJ2-7
v_gene: TRBV3-1
CDR3nt: TGTGCCAGCAGCCGGGAAGCCACAAGTTCCTACGAGCAGTACTTC
CDR3aa: CASSREATSSYEQYF

abundance: many
d_gene: TRBD1
j_gene: TRBJ2-7
v_gene: TRBV12-3/TRBV12-4
CDR3nt: TGTGCCAGCAGTTTAGTTCCAGGACAGGGCTCCCACGAGCAGTACTTC
CDR3aa: CASSLVPGQGSHEQYF

abundance: few
d_gene: TRBD2
j_gene: TRBJ2-1
v_gene: TRBV3-1
CDR3nt: TGTGCCAGCAGCCACCTGACTAGCGGGGGCTCCCCCTACAATGAGCAGTTCTTC
CDR3aa: CASSHLTSGGSPYNEQFF

abundance: -
d_gene: TRBD2
j_gene: TRBJ2-3
v_gene: TRBV6-2/TRBV6-3
CDR3nt: TGTGCCAGCAGCGCTCTGAAGCCTAGCGGGGGGCGCACAGATACGCAGTATTTT
CDR3aa: CASSALKPSGGRTDTQYF

abundance: few
d_gene: -
j_gene: TRBJ1-6
v_gene: TRBV25-1
CDR3nt: TGTGCCAGCAGTGAAGGGGCCGCGAGCTCCTATAATTCACCCCTCCACTTT
CDR3aa: CASSEGAASSYNSPLHF

abundance: many
d_gene: -
j_gene: TRBJ2-5
v_gene: TRBV28
CDR3nt: TGTGCCAGCAGTTGGACAGACCAAGAGACCCAGTACTTC
CDR3aa: CASSWTDQETQYF

abundance: -
d_gene: TRBD2
j_gene: TRBJ2-3
v_gene: TRBV12-3/TRBV12-4
CDR3nt: TGTGCCAGCAGTCCCACTCTTCCCCGGGGGGTGTCAGATACGCAGTATTTT
CDR3aa: CASSPTLPRGVSDTQYF

abundance: -
d_gene: TRBD1
j_gene: TRBJ2-7
v_gene: TRBV10-3
CDR3nt: TGTGCCATCAGTGAGCCTTGGGACAGGGGGACGCCTCGCGAGCAGTACTTC
CDR3aa: CAISEPWDRGTPREQYF

abundance: few
d_gene: -
j_gene: TRBJ1-1
v_gene: TRBV9
CDR3nt: TGTGCCAGCAGCAGAATCGGGACACCTCCCGGTGAAGCTTTCTTT
CDR3aa: CASSRIGTPPGEAFF

abundance: many
d_gene: TRBD2
j_gene: TRBJ2-7
v_gene: TRBV5-1
CDR3nt: TGCGCCAGCAGCTTGATAGCGGGGGGGAGCAATTCCTACGAGCAGTACTTC
CDR3aa: CASSLIAGGSNSYEQYF